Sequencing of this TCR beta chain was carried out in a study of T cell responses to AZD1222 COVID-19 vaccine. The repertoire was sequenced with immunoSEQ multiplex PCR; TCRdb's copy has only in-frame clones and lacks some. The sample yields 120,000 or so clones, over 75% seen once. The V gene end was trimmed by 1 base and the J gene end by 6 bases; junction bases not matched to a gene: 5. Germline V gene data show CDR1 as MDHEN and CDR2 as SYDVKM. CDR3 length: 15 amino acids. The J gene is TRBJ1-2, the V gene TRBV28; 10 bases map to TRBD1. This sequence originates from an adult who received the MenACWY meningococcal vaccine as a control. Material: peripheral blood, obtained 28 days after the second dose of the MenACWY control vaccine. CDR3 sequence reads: CASSLFRQGANGYTF. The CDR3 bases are TGTGCCAGCAGTTTATTTAGACAGGGGGCTAATGGCTACACCTTC.